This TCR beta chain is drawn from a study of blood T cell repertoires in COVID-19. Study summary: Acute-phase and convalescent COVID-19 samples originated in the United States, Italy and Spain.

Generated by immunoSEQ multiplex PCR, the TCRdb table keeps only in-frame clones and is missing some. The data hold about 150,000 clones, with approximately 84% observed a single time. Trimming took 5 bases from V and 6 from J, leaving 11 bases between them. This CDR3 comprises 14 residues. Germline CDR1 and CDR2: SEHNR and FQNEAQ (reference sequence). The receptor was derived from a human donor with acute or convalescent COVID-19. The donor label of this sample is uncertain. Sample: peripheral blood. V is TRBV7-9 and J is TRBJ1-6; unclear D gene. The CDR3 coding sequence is TGTGCCAGCAGCCGTACGGGTGGTAATTCACCCCTCCACTTT. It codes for CASSRTGGNSPLHF.